These T cell receptor beta chains were read from a single sample in a study of T cells in Graves' hyperthyroidism and ophthalmopathy. TCRdb ran MiXCR on the multiplex PCR reads and lists one entry per CDR3 protein. The data contain about 500,000 distinct CDR3 sequences, under 20% of them singletons. Sequenced sample: blood. The receptors come from a woman aged 18-29 years with Graves' ophthalmopathy. Each CDR3 is given with its conserved first and last residue. Fields, in order: J gene, D gene, V gene, CDR3 protein. A D gene is named only where the DNA matches it firmly.

j_call: TRBJ1-1
d_call: -
v_call: TRBV30
cdr3_aa: CAWSVRVMGAEAFF

j_call: TRBJ1-1
d_call: -
v_call: TRBV19
cdr3_aa: CASRDFRYMNTEAFF

j_call: TRBJ1-1
d_call: -
v_call: TRBV20-1
cdr3_aa: CSARAGQSWLGTEAFF

j_call: TRBJ1-1
d_call: -
v_call: TRBV25-1
cdr3_aa: CASSDVREAFF

j_call: TRBJ2-5
d_call: TRBD1
v_call: TRBV28
cdr3_aa: CASSSGTGVPPPQYF

j_call: TRBJ1-4
d_call: -
v_call: TRBV7-2
cdr3_aa: CASSLRYGAEGEKLFF

j_call: TRBJ1-3
d_call: TRBD1
v_call: TRBV20-1
cdr3_aa: CSALQGALGNTIYF

j_call: TRBJ2-1
d_call: TRBD2
v_call: TRBV5-1
cdr3_aa: CASSSTSVPVPYNEQFF

j_call: TRBJ1-1
d_call: TRBD1
v_call: TRBV6-2/TRBV6-3
cdr3_aa: CASSYDAGGTEAFF

j_call: TRBJ1-2
d_call: TRBD1
v_call: TRBV7-2
cdr3_aa: CASSETRGQGARGYTF

j_call: TRBJ2-7
d_call: TRBD1
v_call: TRBV12-3/TRBV12-4
cdr3_aa: CASSPGQGREQYF

j_call: TRBJ2-7
d_call: TRBD1
v_call: TRBV20-1
cdr3_aa: CSANRDRASYEQYF

j_call: TRBJ2-7
d_call: TRBD2
v_call: TRBV20-1
cdr3_aa: CSARPSGRAPYEQYF

j_call: TRBJ2-3
d_call: TRBD1
v_call: TRBV10-2
cdr3_aa: CASSEPGQGDTQYF

j_call: TRBJ1-5
d_call: -
v_call: TRBV5-1
cdr3_aa: CASSLEGPYSNQPQHF

j_call: TRBJ1-2
d_call: -
v_call: TRBV12-3/TRBV12-4
cdr3_aa: CASSPPDNGYTF

j_call: TRBJ2-3
d_call: TRBD2
v_call: TRBV5-8
cdr3_aa: CASSSPGLAGADTQYF

j_call: TRBJ2-7
d_call: -
v_call: TRBV25-1
cdr3_aa: CASSEVFGHLEQYF

j_call: TRBJ1-1
d_call: TRBD1
v_call: TRBV20-1
cdr3_aa: CSALRQGNTEAFF

j_call: TRBJ2-1
d_call: -
v_call: TRBV7-2
cdr3_aa: CASSLEARGGEFF

j_call: TRBJ2-1
d_call: -
v_call: TRBV7-9
cdr3_aa: CASSSPGGTYNEQFF

j_call: TRBJ1-5
d_call: -
v_call: TRBV30
cdr3_aa: CAWEPGLRGSNQPQHF

j_call: TRBJ1-1
d_call: -
v_call: TRBV4-2
cdr3_aa: CASGQDSNTEAFF

j_call: TRBJ2-1
d_call: -
v_call: TRBV5-6
cdr3_aa: CAGSRPQAEQFF

j_call: TRBJ1-1
d_call: -
v_call: TRBV2
cdr3_aa: CASSEEAISTRTEAFF

j_call: TRBJ2-1
d_call: -
v_call: TRBV7-3
cdr3_aa: CASSLGAIDEQFF

j_call: TRBJ2-5
d_call: -
v_call: TRBV12-3/TRBV12-4
cdr3_aa: CASSLPDLPAQETQYF

j_call: TRBJ1-4
d_call: -
v_call: TRBV2
cdr3_aa: CASSEVVGWEKLFF

j_call: TRBJ2-3
d_call: TRBD2
v_call: TRBV6-1
cdr3_aa: CASSRGLAGGNTDTQYF

j_call: TRBJ1-4
d_call: -
v_call: TRBV11-2
cdr3_aa: CASSLVAVATNEKLFF

j_call: TRBJ2-7
d_call: TRBD1
v_call: TRBV7-9
cdr3_aa: CASSSGQGNRQYF

j_call: TRBJ2-5
d_call: -
v_call: TRBV20-1
cdr3_aa: CSARDGLAYSLEEIQYF

j_call: TRBJ2-3
d_call: -
v_call: TRBV20-1
cdr3_aa: CSAPFRFNGSTDTQYF

j_call: TRBJ1-1
d_call: -
v_call: TRBV30
cdr3_aa: CAWRQSPGTEAFF

j_call: TRBJ2-7
d_call: -
v_call: TRBV6-2/TRBV6-3
cdr3_aa: CASSLGSSGQGGQYF

j_call: TRBJ1-1
d_call: -
v_call: TRBV6-1
cdr3_aa: CASSDPGGAGNTEAFF

j_call: TRBJ1-2
d_call: -
v_call: TRBV25-1
cdr3_aa: CASSPYEARVPGFYGYTF

j_call: TRBJ2-3
d_call: TRBD2
v_call: TRBV29-1
cdr3_aa: CSVVGEGYTDTQYF

j_call: TRBJ2-3
d_call: TRBD1
v_call: TRBV28
cdr3_aa: CASSRDSYFSTDTQYF

j_call: TRBJ1-5
d_call: TRBD1
v_call: TRBV28
cdr3_aa: CASSLGTGNNQPQHF

j_call: TRBJ1-1
d_call: -
v_call: TRBV11-3
cdr3_aa: CASSYRPTRAFF

j_call: TRBJ2-5
d_call: -
v_call: TRBV7-3
cdr3_aa: CASSPGALQETQYF

j_call: TRBJ1-5
d_call: -
v_call: TRBV19
cdr3_aa: CASSMSPYSNQPQHF

j_call: TRBJ1-2
d_call: TRBD1
v_call: TRBV6-1
cdr3_aa: CASSESSGQGTGTF

j_call: TRBJ2-5
d_call: TRBD2
v_call: TRBV28
cdr3_aa: CASSLMAGGLGETQYF

j_call: TRBJ1-5
d_call: -
v_call: TRBV27
cdr3_aa: CASSTRGPDQPQHF

j_call: TRBJ2-3
d_call: -
v_call: TRBV7-2
cdr3_aa: CASSLGRLRQATDTQYF

j_call: TRBJ1-3
d_call: TRBD1
v_call: TRBV20-1
cdr3_aa: CSAGGQSSGNTIYF

j_call: TRBJ1-3
d_call: -
v_call: TRBV6-1
cdr3_aa: CASSSTRGNTIYF

j_call: TRBJ1-4
d_call: -
v_call: TRBV27
cdr3_aa: CASSDPGREKLFF

j_call: TRBJ2-1
d_call: -
v_call: TRBV11-2
cdr3_aa: CASSPAVYNEQFF

j_call: TRBJ2-1
d_call: -
v_call: TRBV13
cdr3_aa: CASSYRTESSYNEQFF

j_call: TRBJ2-4
d_call: -
v_call: TRBV4-2
cdr3_aa: CASSQDSRGENIQYF

j_call: TRBJ1-2
d_call: -
v_call: TRBV10-3
cdr3_aa: CATRQGPGGYTF